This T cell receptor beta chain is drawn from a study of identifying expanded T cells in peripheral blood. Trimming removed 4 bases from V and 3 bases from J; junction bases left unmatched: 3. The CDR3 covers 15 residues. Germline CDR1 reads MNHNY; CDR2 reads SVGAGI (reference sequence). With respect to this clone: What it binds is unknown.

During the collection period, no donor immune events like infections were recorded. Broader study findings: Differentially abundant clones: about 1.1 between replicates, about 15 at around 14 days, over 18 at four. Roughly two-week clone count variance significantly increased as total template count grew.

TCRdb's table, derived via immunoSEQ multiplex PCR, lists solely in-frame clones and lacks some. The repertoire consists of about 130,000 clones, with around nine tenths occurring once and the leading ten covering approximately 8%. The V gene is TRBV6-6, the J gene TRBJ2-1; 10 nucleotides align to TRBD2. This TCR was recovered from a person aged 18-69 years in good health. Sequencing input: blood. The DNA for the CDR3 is TGTGCCAGCAGTTCGAGCGGGAGGGACTACAATGAGCAGTTCTTC. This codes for CASSSSGRDYNEQFF.